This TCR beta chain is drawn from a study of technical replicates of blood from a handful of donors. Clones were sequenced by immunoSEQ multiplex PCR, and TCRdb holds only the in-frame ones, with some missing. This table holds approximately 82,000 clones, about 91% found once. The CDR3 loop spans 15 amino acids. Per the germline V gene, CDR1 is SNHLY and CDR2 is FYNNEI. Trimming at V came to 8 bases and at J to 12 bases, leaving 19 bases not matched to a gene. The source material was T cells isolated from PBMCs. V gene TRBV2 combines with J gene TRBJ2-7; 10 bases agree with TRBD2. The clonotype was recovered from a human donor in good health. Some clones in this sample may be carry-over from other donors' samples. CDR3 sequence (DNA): TGTGCCAGCCAAGAGGAAGTTGGCACTAGCGGGACGGGGTACTTC. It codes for CASQEEVGTSGTGYF.